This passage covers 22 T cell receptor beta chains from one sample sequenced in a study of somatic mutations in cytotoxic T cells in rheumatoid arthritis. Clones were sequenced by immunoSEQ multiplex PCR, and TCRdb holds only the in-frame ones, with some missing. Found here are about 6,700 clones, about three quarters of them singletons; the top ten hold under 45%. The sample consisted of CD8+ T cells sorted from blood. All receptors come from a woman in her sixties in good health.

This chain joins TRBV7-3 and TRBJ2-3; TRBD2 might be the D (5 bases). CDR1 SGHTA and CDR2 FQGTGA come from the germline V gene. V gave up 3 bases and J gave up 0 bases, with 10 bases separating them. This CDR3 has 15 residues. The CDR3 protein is CASSLWGASTDTQYF. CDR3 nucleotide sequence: TGTGCCAGCAGCTTGTGGGGAGCTAGCACAGATACGCAGTATTTT.

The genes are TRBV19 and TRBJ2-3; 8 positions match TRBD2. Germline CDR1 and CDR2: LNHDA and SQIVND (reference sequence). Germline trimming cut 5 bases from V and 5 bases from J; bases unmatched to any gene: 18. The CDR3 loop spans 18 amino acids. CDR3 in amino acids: CASSFLRGGLAMEDTQYF. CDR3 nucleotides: TGTGCCAGTAGTTTCCTCCGCGGGGGGCTAGCTATGGAAGATACGCAGTATTTT.

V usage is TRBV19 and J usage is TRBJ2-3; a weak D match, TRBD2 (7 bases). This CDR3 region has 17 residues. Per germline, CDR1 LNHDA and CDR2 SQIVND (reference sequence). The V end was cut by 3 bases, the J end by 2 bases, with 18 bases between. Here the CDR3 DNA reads TGTGCCAGTAGTATCAGAGGCGGGGGCTCCTTCACAGATACGCAGTATTTT. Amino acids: CASSIRGGGSFTDTQYF.

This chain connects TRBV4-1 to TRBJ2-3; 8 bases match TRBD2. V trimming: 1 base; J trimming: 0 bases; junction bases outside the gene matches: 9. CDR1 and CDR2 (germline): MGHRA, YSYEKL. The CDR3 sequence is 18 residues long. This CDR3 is CASSQVNSGDISTDTQYF. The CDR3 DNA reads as TGCGCCAGCAGCCAAGTAAATAGCGGGGATATTAGCACAGATACGCAGTATTTT.

Here the CDR3 reads CASSVGLATYNEQFF. CDR3 nucleotides: TGTGCCAGCAGTGTGGGACTAGCGACGTACAATGAGCAGTTCTTC. The rearrangement links TRBV6-5 to TRBJ2-1, with 10 bases that match TRBD2. This CDR3 has 15 residues. CDR1 and CDR2 from the germline V gene are MNHEY and SVGAGI. Unmatched junction bases numbered 5, after V lost 5 bases and J lost 4 bases.

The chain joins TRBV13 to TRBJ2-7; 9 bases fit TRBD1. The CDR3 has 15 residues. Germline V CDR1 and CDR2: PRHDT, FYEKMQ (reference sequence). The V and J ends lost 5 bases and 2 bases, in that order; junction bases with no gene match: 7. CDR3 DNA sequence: TGTGCCAGCAGCCCCCCGGGACAGGGCCCCTACGAGCAGTACTTC. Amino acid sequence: CASSPPGQGPYEQYF.

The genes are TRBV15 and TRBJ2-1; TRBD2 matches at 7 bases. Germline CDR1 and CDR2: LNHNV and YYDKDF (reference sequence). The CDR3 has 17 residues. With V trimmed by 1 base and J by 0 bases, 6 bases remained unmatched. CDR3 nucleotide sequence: TGTGCCACCAGCAGAGGGGCCGGCGGGAGCTCCTACAATGAGCAGTTCTTC. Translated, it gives CATSRGAGGSSYNEQFF. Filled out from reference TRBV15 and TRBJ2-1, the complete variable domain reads DAMVIQNPRYQVTQFGKPVTLSCSQTLNHNVMYWYQQKSSQAPKLLFHYYDKDFNNEADTPDNFQSRRPNTSFCFLDIRSPGLGDTAMYLCATSRGAGGSSYNEQFFGPGTRLTVL.

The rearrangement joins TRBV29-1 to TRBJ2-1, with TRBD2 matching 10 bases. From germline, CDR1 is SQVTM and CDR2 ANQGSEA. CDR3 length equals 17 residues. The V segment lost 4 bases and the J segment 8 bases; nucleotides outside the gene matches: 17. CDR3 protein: CSVGGLAGVVYQDEQFF. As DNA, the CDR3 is TGCAGCGTTGGCGGGCTAGCGGGAGTCGTTTATCAGGATGAGCAGTTCTTC.

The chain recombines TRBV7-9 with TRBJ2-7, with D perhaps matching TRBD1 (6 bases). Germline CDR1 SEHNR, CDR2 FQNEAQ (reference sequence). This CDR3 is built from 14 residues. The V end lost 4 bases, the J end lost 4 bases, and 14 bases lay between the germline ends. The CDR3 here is CASSSDRTGYEQYF. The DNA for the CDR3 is TGTGCCAGCAGCTCCGACAGGACGGGTTACGAGCAGTACTTC.

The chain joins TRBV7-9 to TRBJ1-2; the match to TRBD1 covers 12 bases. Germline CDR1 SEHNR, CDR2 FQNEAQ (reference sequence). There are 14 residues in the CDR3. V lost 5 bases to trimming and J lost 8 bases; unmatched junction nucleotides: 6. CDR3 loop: CASSPGTGGDGYTF. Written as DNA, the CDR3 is TGTGCCAGCAGCCCAGGGACAGGGGGCGACGGCTACACCTTC. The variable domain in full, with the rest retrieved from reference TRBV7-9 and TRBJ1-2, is DTGVSQNPRHKITKRGQNVTFRCDPISEHNRLYWYRQTLGQGPEFLTYFQNEAQLEKSRLLSDRFSAERPKGSFSTLEIQRTEQGDSAMYLCASSPGTGGDGYTFGSGTRLTVV.

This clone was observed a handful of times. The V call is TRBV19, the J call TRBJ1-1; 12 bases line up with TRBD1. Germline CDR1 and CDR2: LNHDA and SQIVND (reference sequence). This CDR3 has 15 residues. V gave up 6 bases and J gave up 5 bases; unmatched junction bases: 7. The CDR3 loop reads CASSRDRGLRTEAFF. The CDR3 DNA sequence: TGTGCCAGTAGCAGGGACAGGGGGCTTCGGACTGAAGCTTTCTTT.

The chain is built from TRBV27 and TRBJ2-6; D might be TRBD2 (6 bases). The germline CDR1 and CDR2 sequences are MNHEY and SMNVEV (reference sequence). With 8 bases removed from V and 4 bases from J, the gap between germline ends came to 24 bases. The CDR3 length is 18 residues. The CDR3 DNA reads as TGTGCCAGCCGGGTGAGGAGGGATGGGGCGAGAGGGGCCAACGTCCTGACTTTC. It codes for CASRVRRDGARGANVLTF.

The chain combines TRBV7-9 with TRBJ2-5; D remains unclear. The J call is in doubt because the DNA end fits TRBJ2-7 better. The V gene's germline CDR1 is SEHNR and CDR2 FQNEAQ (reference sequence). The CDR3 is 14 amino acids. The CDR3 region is CASSLVGQDYEQYF. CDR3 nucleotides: TGTGCCAGCAGCTTAGTTGGTCAGGACTACGAGCAGTACTTC.

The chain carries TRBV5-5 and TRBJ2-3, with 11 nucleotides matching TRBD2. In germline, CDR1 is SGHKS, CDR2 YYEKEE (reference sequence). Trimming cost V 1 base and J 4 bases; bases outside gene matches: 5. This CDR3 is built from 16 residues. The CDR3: CASSLLLAGGPDTQYF. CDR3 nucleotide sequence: TGTGCCAGCAGCTTGCTCTTAGCGGGGGGGCCAGATACGCAGTATTTT.

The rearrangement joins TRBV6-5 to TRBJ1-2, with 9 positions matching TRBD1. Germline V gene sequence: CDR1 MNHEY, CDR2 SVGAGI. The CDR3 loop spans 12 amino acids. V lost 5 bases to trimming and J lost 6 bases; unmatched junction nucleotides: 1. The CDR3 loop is CASSGTGNGYTF. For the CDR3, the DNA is TGTGCCAGCAGTGGGACAGGGAATGGCTACACCTTC.

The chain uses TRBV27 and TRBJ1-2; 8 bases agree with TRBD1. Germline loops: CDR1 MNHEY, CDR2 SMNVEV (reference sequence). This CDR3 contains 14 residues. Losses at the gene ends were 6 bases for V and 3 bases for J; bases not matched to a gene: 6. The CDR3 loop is CASRGTGGDYGYTF. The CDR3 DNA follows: TGTGCCAGCAGGGGAACAGGGGGGGACTATGGCTACACCTTC.

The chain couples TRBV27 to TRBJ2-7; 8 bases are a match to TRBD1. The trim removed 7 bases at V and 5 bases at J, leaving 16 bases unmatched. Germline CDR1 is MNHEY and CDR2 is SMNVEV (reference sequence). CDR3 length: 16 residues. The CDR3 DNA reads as TGTGCCAGCACCTCAACCCCCGGGACAGGTTTCCACGAGCAGTACTTC. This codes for CASTSTPGTGFHEQYF.

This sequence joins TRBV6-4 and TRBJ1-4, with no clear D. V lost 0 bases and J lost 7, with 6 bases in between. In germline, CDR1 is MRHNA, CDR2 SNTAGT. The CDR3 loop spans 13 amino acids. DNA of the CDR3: TGTGCCAGCAGTGACTCGACGGGTGAAAAACTGTTTTTT. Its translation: CASSDSTGEKLFF.

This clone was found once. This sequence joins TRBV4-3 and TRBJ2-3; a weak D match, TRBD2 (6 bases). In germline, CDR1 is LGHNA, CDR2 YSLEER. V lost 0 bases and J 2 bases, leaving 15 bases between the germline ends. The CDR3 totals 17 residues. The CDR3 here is CASSQEPSDGFTDTQYF. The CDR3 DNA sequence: TGCGCCAGCAGCCAAGAGCCTAGCGATGGATTCACAGATACGCAGTATTTT.

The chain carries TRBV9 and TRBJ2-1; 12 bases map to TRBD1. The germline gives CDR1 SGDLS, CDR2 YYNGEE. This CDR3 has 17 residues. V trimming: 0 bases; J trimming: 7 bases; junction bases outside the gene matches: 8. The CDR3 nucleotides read TGTGCCAGCAGCGTAGTTGGGACAGGGGGCGCGAGGAATGAGCAGTTCTTC. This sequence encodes CASSVVGTGGARNEQFF.

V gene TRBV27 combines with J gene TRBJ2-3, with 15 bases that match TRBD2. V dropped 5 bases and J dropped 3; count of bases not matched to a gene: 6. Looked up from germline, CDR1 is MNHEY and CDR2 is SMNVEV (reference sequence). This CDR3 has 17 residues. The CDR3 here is CASSPPGLAGGTDTQYF. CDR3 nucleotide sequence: TGTGCCAGCAGTCCCCCCGGACTAGCGGGAGGGACAGATACGCAGTATTTT.

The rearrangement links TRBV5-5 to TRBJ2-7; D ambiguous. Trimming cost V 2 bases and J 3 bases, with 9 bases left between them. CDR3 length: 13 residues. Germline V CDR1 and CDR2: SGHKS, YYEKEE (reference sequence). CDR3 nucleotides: TGTGCCAGCAGCTTTCCCCCGGGCTACGAGCAGTACTTC. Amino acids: CASSFPPGYEQYF.